Sequencing of this TCR beta chain was carried out in a study of T cells in Graves' hyperthyroidism and ophthalmopathy. The TCR beta CDR3 regions underwent amplification using RNA transcripts as the source. A set of HTBI primers served as the primers for a first-round RT-PCR of the TCR CDR3. TCRdb recomputed calls from the multiplex PCR reads with MiXCR, one row per CDR3 protein. The sample carries 640,000 or so distinct CDR3 sequences, 14% recorded once. CDR3 length equals 13 residues. Germline values: CDR1 SGHTA, CDR2 FQGTGA. Details on this clonotype: One end of the junction is discordant with germline, which a read error may explain.

The chain is built from TRBV7-3 and TRBJ1-6; D perhaps matches TRBD1 (5 bases). This TCR was recovered from a woman under 30 with Graves' ophthalmopathy. The sample was blood. The CDR3: CASSLTGHSPLHF. The CDR3 nucleotides read TGTGCCAGCAGCCTAACAGGTCATTCACCCCTCCACTTT.